The subject of this entry is one T cell receptor (beta chain). Its antigen is unknown. Nothing much larger sits one base from this clone, and base qualities are not available. Frozen genomic DNA underwent high-throughput TCRbeta CDR3 sequencing by immunoSEQ, including PCR amplification, mapping, bias correction and internal controls. The paper's processing steps were these. Only productive rearrangements were retained, with each unique TCRbeta sequence defined by its CDR3 nucleotide sequence together with its V and J gene. For a sequence to be called donor-reactive, it needed a frequency of at least 0.01% and at least 5-fold expansion in CFSE-low cells compared with unstimulated pre-transplant cells. To ensure at least 90% detection power, minimum frequency thresholds were set for each subject based on that subject's lowest-template unstimulated sample. Jensen-Shannon divergence between the top 1000 TCRbeta sequences post-transplant and pre-transplant was used to measure repertoire turnover. Changes in detection of donor-reactive sequences were tested with two-sided Fisher's exact tests. Not all clones reach the TCRdb copy of this immuneACCESS table, which keeps in-frame sequences only. Checked studies attribute under half of the gap to unresolved V genes and leave the rest unexplained. V, J and clone size were drawn from that table, and D and trimming were deduced from the DNA. This sample holds fewer than 65,000 clones; roughly 70% were observed only once. The ten biggest clones cover over 8% of the sample.

This record belongs to a study of T cell clones after liver transplantation (dated by TCRdb to the late 2010s). Concerning the study at large: The samples were obtained from ITN030ST, a randomized trial that attempted immunosuppression withdrawal within 2 years after liver transplantation. Blood samples were collected pre-transplant, pre-randomization before withdrawal, and post-randomization after either full withdrawal or failed withdrawal. Donor-reactive T cell clones were identified by TCRbeta sequencing after a pre-transplant mixed lymphocyte reaction and then tracked in post-transplant blood. Tolerance was defined as complete withdrawal of immunosuppression for at least one year without a rise in liver enzymes beyond twice the upper limit of normal. Subjects received no induction therapy and standard immunosuppression until randomization at 12-24 months post-transplant. Third party-reactive TCRbeta sequences from pre-transplant MLRs were also identified as an antigen-independent comparator for donor-reactive sequences. Of the 8 liver transplant recipients making up the studied cohort, 3 were classified as tolerant and 5 as non-tolerant. Three of the eight recipients were HCV-positive; the others were transplanted for non-autoimmune, non-viral indications.

The study at large found these results: Circulating donor-reactive CD4 TCRbeta sequences fell significantly post-transplant in most of the 8 subjects, irrespective of tolerance or HCV status. Low numbers of available donor cells limited the measurable donor-reactive repertoire in a couple of subjects. Because allograft tissue specimens were not available, migration of donor-reactive T cells into the graft, rather than deletion, may have occurred. After accounting for repertoire turnover, donor-reactive detection was significantly reduced in 7 of 8 subjects for CD4 and 8 of 8 for CD8. Because of small, heterogeneous patient numbers and non-standardized post-transplant time points, the conclusions were only preliminary. Donor-reactive sequences declined more than third party-reactive ones, suggesting partial antigen-specific deletion unrelated to withdrawal success.

Thawed unstimulated PBMCs were stained for CD3, CD4 and CD8 and FACS-sorted into CD3+CD4+ and CD3+CD8+ populations. Each of the 8 studied subjects was randomized to immunosuppression withdrawal. The Qiagen DNeasy Blood and Tissue Kit was used for isolation of genomic DNA. Cut back by 7 bases and 0 bases, the V and J ends lie 15 bases apart. CDR3 length: 15 amino acids, cysteine to phenylalanine. Just the 45-base CDR3 DNA is kept, in frame starting at base 1. Reading the germline V gene (reference sequence) gives CDR1 MNHNY and CDR2 SVGAGI. The sequencing here drew on CD4+ T cells from blood, taken at the 22-month timepoint. The receptor was isolated from a human patient who received a liver transplant. Some T cells may have been brought in with the graft after a transplant. Recombination linked TRBV6-6 to TRBJ2-5; a weak D assignment points to TRBD2 (6 bases agree). CDR3 loop: CASITGRSYQETQYF. The DNA sequence reads TGTGCCAGCATTACGGGGAGGTCCTACCAAGAGACCCAGTACTTC.